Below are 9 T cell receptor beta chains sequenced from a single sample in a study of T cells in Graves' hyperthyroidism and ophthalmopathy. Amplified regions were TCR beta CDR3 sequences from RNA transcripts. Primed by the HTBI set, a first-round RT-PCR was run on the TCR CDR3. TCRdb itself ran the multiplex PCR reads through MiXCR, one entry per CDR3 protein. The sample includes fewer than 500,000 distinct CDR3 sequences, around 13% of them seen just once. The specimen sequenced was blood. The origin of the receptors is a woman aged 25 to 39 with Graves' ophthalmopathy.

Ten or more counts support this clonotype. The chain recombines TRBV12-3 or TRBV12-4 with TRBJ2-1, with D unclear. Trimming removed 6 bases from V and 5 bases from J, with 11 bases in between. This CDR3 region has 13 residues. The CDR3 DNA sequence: TGTGCCAGCAGGCGGCGAAGCCACAATGAGCAGTTCTTC. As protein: CASRRRSHNEQFF.

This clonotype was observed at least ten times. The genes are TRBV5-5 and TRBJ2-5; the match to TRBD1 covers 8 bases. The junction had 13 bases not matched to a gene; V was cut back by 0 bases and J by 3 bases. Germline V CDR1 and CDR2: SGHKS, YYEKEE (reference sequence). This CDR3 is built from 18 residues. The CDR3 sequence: CASSLALGQGIGEETQYF. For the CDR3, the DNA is TGTGCCAGCAGCTTGGCCTTAGGACAGGGAATCGGGGAAGAGACCCAGTACTTC.

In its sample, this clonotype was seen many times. In nucleotides, the CDR3 is TGTGCCAGCAGTTCGACAGGGAGAGGTGGAAACACCATATATTTT. This gives the protein CASSSTGRGGNTIYF. The rearrangement uses TRBV28 and TRBJ1-3; 7 positions match TRBD1. CDR3 size: 15 residues. Per germline, CDR1 MDHEN and CDR2 SYDVKM. J lost 3 bases, V lost 4 bases, and 6 bases had no gene match.

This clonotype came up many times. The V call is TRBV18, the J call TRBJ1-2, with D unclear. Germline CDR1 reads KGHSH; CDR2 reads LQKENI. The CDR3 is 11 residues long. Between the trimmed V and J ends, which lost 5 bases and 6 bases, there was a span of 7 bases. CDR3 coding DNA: TGTGCCAGCTCAGGGGTAGATGGCTACACCTTC. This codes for CASSGVDGYTF.

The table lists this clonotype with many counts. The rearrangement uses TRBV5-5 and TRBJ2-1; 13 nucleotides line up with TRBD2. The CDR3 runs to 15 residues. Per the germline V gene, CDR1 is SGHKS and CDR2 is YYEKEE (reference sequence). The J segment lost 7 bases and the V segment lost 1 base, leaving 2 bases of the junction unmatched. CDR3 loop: CASSLLLAGGNEQFF. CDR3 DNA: TGTGCCAGCAGCTTGTTACTAGCGGGGGGGAATGAGCAGTTCTTC.

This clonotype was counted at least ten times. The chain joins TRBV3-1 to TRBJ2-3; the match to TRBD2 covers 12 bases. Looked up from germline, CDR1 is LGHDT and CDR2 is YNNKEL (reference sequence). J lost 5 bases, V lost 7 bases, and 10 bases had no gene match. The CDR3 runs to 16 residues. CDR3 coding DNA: TGTGCCAGCACAATATCTAGCGGGGGGGCGGGAGATACGCAGTATTTT. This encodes CASTISSGGAGDTQYF.

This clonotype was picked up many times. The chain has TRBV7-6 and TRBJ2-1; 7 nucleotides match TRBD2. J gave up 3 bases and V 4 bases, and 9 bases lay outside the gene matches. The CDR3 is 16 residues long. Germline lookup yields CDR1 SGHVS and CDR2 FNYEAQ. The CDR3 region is CASSSGTTPIYNEQFF. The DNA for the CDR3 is TGTGCCAGCAGCTCGGGGACTACACCAATCTACAATGAGCAGTTCTTC.

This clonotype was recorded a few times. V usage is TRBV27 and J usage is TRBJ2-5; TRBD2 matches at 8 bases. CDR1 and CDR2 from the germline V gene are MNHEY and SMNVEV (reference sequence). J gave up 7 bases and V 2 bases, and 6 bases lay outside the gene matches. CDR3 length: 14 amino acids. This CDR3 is CASSLTGLVLTQYF. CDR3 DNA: TGTGCCAGCAGTTTAACGGGACTAGTTTTGACCCAGTACTTC.

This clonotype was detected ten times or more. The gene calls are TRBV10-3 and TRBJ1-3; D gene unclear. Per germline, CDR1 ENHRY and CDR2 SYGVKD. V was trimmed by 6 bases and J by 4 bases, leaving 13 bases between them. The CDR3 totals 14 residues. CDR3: CAISQGSVGNTIYF. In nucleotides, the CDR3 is TGTGCCATCAGCCAAGGGTCGGTCGGAAACACCATATATTTT.